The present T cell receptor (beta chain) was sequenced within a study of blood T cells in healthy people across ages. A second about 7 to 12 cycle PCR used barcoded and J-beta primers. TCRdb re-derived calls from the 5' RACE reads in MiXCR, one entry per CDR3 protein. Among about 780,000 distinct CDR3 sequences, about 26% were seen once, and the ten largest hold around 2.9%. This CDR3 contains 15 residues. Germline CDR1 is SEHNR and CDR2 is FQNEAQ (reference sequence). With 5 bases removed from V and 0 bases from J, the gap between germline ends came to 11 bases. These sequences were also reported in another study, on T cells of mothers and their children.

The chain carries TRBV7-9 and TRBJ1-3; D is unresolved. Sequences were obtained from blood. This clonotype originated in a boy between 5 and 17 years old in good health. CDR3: CASSPKGSSGNTIYF. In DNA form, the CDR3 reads TGTGCCAGCAGCCCGAAGGGCTCCTCTGGAAACACCATATATTTT.